Here is one T cell receptor (beta chain) with its context. What it binds is not known. CDR3 length: 16 residues. With 4 bases clipped from V and 7 bases from J, the junction kept 9 bases outside the gene matches. Germline CDR1 and CDR2: LNHDA and SQIVND (reference sequence). This PCR relied on a set of 60 Vbeta primers and 13 Jbeta primers. Only in-frame clones appear in the TCRdb table, and some are missing; sequencing was by immunoSEQ multiplex PCR. The sample data list about 150,000 clones. This sample is part of a study of cytomegalovirus exposure and HLA in healthy donors. Findings of the study overall: Highly shared sequence variants in one cluster were likely a sequencing artifact. What a later analysis reportedly showed was that an Asian-associated ancestry cluster had fewer N-insertions than the approximately 720-donor mean.

This TCR was recovered from a man aged 25 to 40 in good health and CMV-seronegative. This rearrangement joins TRBV19 to TRBJ2-2; 10 bases map to TRBD2. Source material: PBMCs. The DNA for the CDR3 is TGTGCCAGTAGTACGTACAGCGGGAGGGAGAACGGGGAGCTGTTTTTT. Protein sequence: CASSTYSGRENGELFF. Drawing the rest from reference TRBV19 and TRBJ2-2, the complete variable domain is DGGITQSPKYLFRKEGQNVTLSCEQNLNHDAMYWYRQDPGQGLRLIYYSQIVNDFQKGDIAEGYSVSREKKESFPLTVTSAQKNPTAFYLCASSTYSGRENGELFFGEGSRLTVL.